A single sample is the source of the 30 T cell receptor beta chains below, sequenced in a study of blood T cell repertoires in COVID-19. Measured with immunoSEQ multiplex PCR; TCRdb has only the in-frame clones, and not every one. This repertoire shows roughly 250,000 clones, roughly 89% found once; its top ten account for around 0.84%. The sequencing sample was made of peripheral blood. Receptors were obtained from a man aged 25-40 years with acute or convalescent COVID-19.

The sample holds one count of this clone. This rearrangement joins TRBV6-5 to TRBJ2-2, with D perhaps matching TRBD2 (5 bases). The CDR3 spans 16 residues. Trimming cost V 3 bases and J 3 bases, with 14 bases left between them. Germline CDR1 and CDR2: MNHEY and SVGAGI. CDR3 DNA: TGTGCCAGCAGTTATGTCCTCGACGGGGACACCGGGGAGCTGTTTTTT. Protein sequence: CASSYVLDGDTGELFF.

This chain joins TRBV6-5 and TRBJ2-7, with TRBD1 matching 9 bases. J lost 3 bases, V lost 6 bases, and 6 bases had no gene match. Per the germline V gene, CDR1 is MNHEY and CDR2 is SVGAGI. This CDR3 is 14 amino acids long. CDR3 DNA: TGTGCCAGCAGACACGGGACAGGGATCTACGAGCAGTACTTC. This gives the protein CASRHGTGIYEQYF.

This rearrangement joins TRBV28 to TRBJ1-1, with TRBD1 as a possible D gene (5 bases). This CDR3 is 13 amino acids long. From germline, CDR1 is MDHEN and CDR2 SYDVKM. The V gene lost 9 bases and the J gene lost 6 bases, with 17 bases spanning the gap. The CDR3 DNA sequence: TGTGCCAGTTTACCTGGGGGGAGGGCTGAAGCTTTCTTT. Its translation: CASLPGGRAEAFF.

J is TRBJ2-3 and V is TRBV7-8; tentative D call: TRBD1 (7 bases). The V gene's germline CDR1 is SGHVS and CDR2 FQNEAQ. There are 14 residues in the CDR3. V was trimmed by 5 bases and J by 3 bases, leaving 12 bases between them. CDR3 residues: CASSPGGLTDTQYF. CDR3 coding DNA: TGTGCCAGCAGCCCAGGGGGGCTGACAGATACGCAGTATTTT.

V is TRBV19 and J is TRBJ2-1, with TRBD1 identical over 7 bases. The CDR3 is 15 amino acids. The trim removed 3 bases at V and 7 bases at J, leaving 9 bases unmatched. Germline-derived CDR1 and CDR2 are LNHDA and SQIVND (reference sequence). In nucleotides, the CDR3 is TGTGCCAGTAGTATTGCCGAGGGGGCGAGGAATGAGCAGTTCTTC. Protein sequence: CASSIAEGARNEQFF.

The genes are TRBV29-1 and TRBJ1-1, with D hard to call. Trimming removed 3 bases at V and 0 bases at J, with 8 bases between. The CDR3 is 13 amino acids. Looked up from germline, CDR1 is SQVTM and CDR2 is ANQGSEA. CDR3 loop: CSVERGLNTEAFF. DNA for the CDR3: TGCAGCGTTGAGCGCGGTTTGAACACTGAAGCTTTCTTT.

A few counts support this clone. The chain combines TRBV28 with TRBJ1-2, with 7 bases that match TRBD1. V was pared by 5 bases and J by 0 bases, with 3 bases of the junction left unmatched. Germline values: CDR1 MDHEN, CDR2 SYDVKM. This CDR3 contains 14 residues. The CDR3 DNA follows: TGTGCCAGCAGTCCCGGGACAGCTAACTATGGCTACACCTTC. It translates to CASSPGTANYGYTF.

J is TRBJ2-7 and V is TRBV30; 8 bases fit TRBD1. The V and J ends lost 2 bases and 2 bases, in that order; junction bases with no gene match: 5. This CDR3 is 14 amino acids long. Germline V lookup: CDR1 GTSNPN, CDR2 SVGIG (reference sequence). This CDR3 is CAWSQLQGAYEQYF. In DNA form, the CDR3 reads TGTGCCTGGAGTCAACTACAGGGGGCCTACGAGCAGTACTTC. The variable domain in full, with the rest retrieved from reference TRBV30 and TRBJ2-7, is SQTIHQWPATLVQPVGSPLSLECTVEGTSNPNLYWYRQAAGRGLQLLFYSVGIGQISSEVPQNLSASRPQDRQFILSSKKLLLSDSGFYLCAWSQLQGAYEQYFGPGTRLTVT.

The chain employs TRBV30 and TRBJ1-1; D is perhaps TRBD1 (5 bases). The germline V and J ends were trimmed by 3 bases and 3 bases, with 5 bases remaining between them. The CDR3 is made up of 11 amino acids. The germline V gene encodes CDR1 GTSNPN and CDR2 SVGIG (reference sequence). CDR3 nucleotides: TGTGCCTGGAGGGGGCACACTGAAGCTTTCTTT. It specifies CAWRGHTEAFF.

The CDR3 reads CASSGAGGSDTQYF. In nucleotides, the CDR3 is TGCGCCAGCAGTGGGGCCGGGGGGTCCGATACGCAGTATTTT. The chain is built from TRBV10-1 and TRBJ2-3; 7 positions match TRBD2. CDR3 length: 14 residues. The germline gives CDR1 WNHNN, CDR2 SYGVQD (reference sequence). The junction had 7 bases not matched to a gene; V was cut back by 4 bases and J by 6 bases.

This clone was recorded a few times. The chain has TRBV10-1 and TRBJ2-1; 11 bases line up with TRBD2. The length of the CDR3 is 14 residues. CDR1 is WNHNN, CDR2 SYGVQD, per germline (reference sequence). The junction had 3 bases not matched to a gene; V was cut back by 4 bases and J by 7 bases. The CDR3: CASSGRLAGNEQFF. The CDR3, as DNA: TGCGCCAGCAGTGGTCGACTAGCGGGAAATGAGCAGTTCTTC.

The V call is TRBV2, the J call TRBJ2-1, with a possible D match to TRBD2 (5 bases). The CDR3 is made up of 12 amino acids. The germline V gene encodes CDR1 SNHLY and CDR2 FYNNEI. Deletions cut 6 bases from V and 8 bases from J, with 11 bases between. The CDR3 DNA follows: TGTGCCAGCAGAGCAATTAGCGATGAGCAGTTCTTC. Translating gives CASRAISDEQFF.

CDR3 sequence (DNA): TGTGCCAGTAGTACCCGGGGGGGTGAGCAGTACTTC. This sequence encodes CASSTRGGEQYF. V gene TRBV19 combines with J gene TRBJ2-7, with TRBD2 identical over 8 bases. The CDR3 length is 12 residues. The germline gives CDR1 LNHDA, CDR2 SQIVND (reference sequence). The trim removed 4 bases at V and 7 bases at J, leaving 3 bases unmatched. Full variable domain (missing parts from reference TRBV19 and TRBJ2-7): DGGITQSPKYLFRKEGQNVTLSCEQNLNHDAMYWYRQDPGQGLRLIYYSQIVNDFQKGDIAEGYSVSREKKESFPLTVTSAQKNPTAFYLCASSTRGGEQYFGPGTRLTVT.

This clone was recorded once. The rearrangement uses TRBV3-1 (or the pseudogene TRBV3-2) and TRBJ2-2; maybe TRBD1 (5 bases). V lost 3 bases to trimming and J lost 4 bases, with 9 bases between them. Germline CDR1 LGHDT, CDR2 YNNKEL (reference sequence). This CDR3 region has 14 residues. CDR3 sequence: CASSQYQGTGELFF. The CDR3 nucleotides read TGTGCCAGCAGCCAGTACCAGGGCACCGGGGAGCTGTTTTTT.

The CDR3 DNA reads as TGTGCCAGCAGTTTCGGCCTAGCGGGGGTGGGGGATACGCAGTATTTT. It codes for CASSFGLAGVGDTQYF. This chain uses TRBV28 with TRBJ2-3; the match to TRBD2 covers 10 bases. V lost 3 bases and J lost 6; bases outside the gene matches: 9. The CDR3 contains 16 residues. The germline CDR1 and CDR2 sequences are MDHEN and SYDVKM.

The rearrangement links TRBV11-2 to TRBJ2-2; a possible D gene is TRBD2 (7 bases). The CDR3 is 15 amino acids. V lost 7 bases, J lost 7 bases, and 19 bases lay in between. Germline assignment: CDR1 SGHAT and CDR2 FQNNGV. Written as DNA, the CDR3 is TGTGCCAGCACCCCGCGAGGGGGGGCGGACGGGGAGCTGTTTTTT. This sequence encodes CASTPRGGADGELFF. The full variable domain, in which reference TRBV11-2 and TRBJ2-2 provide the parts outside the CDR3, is EAGVAQSPRYKIIEKRQSVAFWCNPISGHATLYWYQQILGQGPKLLIQFQNNGVVDDSQLPKDRFSAERLKGVDSTLKIQPAKLEDSAVYLCASTPRGGADGELFFGEGSRLTVL.

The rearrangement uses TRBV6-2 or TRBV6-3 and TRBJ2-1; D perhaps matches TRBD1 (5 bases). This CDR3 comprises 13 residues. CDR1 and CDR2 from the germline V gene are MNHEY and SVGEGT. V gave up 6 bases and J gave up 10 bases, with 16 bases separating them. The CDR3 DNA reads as TGTGCCAGCAGCAAACAGGTGGTCTTCGAGCAGTTCTTC. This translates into CASSKQVVFEQFF.

The CDR3 is CASEEGTSSYNEQFF. The CDR3 nucleotides are TGTGCCAGCGAAGAGGGCACTTCCTCCTACAATGAGCAGTTCTTC. The chain employs TRBV7-2 and TRBJ2-1, with D possibly matching TRBD2 (5 bases). Germline CDR1 reads SGHTA; CDR2 reads FQGNSA. CDR3 length: 15 residues. Trimming shortened V by 8 bases and J by 0 bases, and 14 bases separated the two germline ends.

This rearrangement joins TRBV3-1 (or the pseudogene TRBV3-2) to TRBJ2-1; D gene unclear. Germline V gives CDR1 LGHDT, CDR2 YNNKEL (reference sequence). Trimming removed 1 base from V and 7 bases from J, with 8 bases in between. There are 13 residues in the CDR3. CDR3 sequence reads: CASSQVSGNEQFF. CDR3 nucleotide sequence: TGTGCCAGCAGCCAAGTATCCGGTAATGAGCAGTTCTTC.

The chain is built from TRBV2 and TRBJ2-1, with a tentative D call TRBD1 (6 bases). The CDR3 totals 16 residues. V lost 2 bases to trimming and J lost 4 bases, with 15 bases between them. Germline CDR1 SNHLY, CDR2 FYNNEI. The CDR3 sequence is CASSERGGGIYNEQFF. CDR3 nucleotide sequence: TGTGCCAGCAGTGAAAGAGGGGGTGGGATATACAATGAGCAGTTCTTC.

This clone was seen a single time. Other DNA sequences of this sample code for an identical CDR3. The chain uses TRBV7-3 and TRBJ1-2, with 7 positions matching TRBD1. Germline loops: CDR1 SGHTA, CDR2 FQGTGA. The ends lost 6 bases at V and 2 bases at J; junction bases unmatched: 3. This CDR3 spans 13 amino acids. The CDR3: CASSPDRNYGYTF. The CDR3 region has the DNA TGTGCCAGCAGTCCGGACAGGAACTATGGCTACACCTTC.

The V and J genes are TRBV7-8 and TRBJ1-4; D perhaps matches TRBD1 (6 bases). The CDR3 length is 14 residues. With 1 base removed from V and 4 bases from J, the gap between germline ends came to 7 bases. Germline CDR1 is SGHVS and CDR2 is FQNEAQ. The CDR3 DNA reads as TGTGCCAGCAGCTTAGGCAGGGGTAATGAAAAACTGTTTTTT. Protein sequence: CASSLGRGNEKLFF.

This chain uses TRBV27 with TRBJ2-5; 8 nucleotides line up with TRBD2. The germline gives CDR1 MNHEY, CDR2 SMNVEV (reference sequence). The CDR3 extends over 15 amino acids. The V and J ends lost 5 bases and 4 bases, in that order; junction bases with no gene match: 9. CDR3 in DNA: TGTGCCAGCAGTACACGGGGGGGCCTCCTAGAGACCCAGTACTTC. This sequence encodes CASSTRGGLLETQYF.

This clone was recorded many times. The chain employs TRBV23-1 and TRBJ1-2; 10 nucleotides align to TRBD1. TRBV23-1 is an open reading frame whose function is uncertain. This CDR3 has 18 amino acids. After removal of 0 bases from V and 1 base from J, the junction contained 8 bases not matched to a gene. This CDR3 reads CASSQSPGQGTHNYGYTF. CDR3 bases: TGCGCCAGCAGTCAATCACCGGGACAGGGGACCCATAACTATGGCTACACCTTC.

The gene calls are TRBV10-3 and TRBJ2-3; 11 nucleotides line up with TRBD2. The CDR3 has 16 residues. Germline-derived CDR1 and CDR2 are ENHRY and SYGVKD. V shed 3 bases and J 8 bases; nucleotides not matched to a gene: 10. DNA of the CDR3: TGTGCCATCAGTGACCCGGGACTAGCGGCCGGAGGTACGCAGTATTTT. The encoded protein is CAISDPGLAAGGTQYF.

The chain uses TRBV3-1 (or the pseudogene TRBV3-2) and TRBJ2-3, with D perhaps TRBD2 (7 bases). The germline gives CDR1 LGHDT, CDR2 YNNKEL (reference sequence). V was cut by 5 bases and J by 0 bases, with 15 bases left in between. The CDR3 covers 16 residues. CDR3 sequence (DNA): TGTGCCAGCAGCGCCCTCGGGGGGCGTAGCACAGATACGCAGTATTTT. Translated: CASSALGGRSTDTQYF.

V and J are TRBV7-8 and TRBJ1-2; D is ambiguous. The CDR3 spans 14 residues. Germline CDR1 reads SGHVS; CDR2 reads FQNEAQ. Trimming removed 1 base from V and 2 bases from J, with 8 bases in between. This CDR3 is CASSLVPGNYGYTF. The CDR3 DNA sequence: TGTGCCAGCAGCTTAGTTCCCGGGAACTATGGCTACACCTTC.

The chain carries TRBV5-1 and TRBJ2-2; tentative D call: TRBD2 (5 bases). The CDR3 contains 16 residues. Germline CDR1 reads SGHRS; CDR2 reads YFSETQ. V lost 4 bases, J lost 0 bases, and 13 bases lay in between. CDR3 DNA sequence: TGCGCCAGCAGCCCCCTAGCATCCGCGAACACCGGGGAGCTGTTTTTT. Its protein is CASSPLASANTGELFF.

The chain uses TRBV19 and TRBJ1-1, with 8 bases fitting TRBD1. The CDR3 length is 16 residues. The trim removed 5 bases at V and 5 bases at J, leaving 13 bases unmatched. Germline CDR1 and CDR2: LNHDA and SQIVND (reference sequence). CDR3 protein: CASSAGVRGRGTEAFF. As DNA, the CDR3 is TGTGCCAGTAGTGCAGGAGTCAGGGGGCGGGGTACTGAAGCTTTCTTT.

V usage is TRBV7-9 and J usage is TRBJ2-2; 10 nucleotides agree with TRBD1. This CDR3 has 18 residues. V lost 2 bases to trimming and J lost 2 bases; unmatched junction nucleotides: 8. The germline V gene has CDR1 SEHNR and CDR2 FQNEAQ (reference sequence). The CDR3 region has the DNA TGTGCCAGCAGCTTAAGATTCGGGACAGGGGAAAACACCGGGGAGCTGTTTTTT. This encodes CASSLRFGTGENTGELFF. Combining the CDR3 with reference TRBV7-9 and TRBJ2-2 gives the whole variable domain DTGVSQNPRHKITKRGQNVTFRCDPISEHNRLYWYRQTLGQGPEFLTYFQNEAQLEKSRLLSDRFSAERPKGSFSTLEIQRTEQGDSAMYLCASSLRFGTGENTGELFFGEGSRLTVL.